The following is a T cell receptor beta chain sequence with its context. No antigen is known for it. This sample was taken from a study of T cells in Graves' hyperthyroidism and ophthalmopathy. Patients showing uncontrolled infection, other autoimmune disease, pregnancy or lactation were ineligible. Findings and caveats of the study: Most clonotypes expanded in the thyroid (above 0.001) were also present in blood.

Losses at the gene ends were 6 bases for V and 7 bases for J; bases not matched to a gene: 18. CDR3 length: 16 amino acids. Germline V lookup: CDR1 DFQATT, CDR2 SNEGSKA (reference sequence). TCR beta CDR3 sequences were amplified from RNA transcripts. A set of HTBI primers served as the primers for a first-round RT-PCR of the TCR CDR3. One entry per CDR3 protein results from TCRdb running MiXCR on the multiplex PCR reads. The sample records around 56,000 distinct CDR3 sequences, approximately 50% being singletons. The chain has TRBV20-1 and TRBJ1-1, with 9 bases that match TRBD1. Sequencing input: blood. The source of this sequence is a woman in her twenties or thirties with Graves' ophthalmopathy. In DNA, the CDR3 is TGCAGTGCAGACGGAGGGACAGGGCTTGGACAAATTGAAGCTTTCTTT. As protein: CSADGGTGLGQIEAFF.